This T cell receptor (beta chain) was captured by sequencing in a study of blood T cell repertoires in COVID-19. Clones were sequenced by immunoSEQ multiplex PCR, and TCRdb holds only the in-frame ones, with some missing. Of 190,000 or so clones in the sample, 75% to 90% were seen once. Germline V gene data show CDR1 as SGHRS and CDR2 as YFSETQ. The CDR3 sequence is 16 residues long. Germline trimming cut 0 bases from V and 1 base from J; bases unmatched to any gene: 3. The chain couples TRBV5-1 to TRBJ2-4, with 8 bases matching TRBD1. The clonotype originates from a man in his forties with acute or convalescent COVID-19. Input material: peripheral blood. CDR3 DNA sequence: TGCGCCAGCAGCTTGGCAGGGGGCCTCGCCAAAAACATTCAGTACTTC. It codes for CASSLAGGLAKNIQYF.